The rows below give T cell receptor beta chains drawn from one sample of a study of cytomegalovirus exposure and HLA in healthy donors. The data were produced by immunoSEQ multiplex PCR, yet TCRdb's version contains in-frame clones alone and is incomplete. The sample contains 130,000 to 150,000 clones, around 77% of which appear only once. Material: PBMCs. These TCRs come from a woman between 50 and 59 years old in good health and CMV-seronegative. The CDR3 runs from the conserved cysteine through the conserved F or W. A D gene is named only where the DNA matches it firmly. A row's size may be missing; if present it is once, few, many or a size class.

v_call	clone_size	j_call	d_call	cdr3_aa	cdr3_nt
TRBV7-7	NA	TRBJ2-3	NA	CASSREGAWADTQYF	TGTGCTAGCAGCCGGGAGGGGGCGTGGGCAGATACGCAGTATTTT
TRBV5-6	NA	TRBJ2-1	TRBD1	CASSRPGQGYNEQFF	TGTGCCAGCAGCCGACCGGGACAGGGCTACAATGAGCAGTTCTTC
TRBV5-6	NA	TRBJ2-7	NA	CASSLYTTVGFEQYF	TGTGCCAGCAGCCTATACACGACAGTTGGATTCGAGCAGTACTTC
TRBV11-2	NA	TRBJ1-3	NA	CASSSYRDTIYF	TGTGCCAGCAGCTCTTACCGGGACACCATATATTTT
TRBV7-9	NA	TRBJ2-1	TRBD1	CASSHRTGATFNEQFF	TGTGCCAGCAGTCACAGGACAGGAGCTACCTTCAATGAGCAGTTCTTC
TRBV12-1	NA	TRBJ2-1	NA	CASSFAQGRQTYNEQFF	TGTGCCAGCAGCTTTGCGCAGGGGAGACAGACCTACAATGAGCAGTTCTTC
TRBV7-9	NA	TRBJ2-1	NA	CASSLVLAYNEQFF	TGTGCCAGCAGCTTAGTACTAGCCTACAATGAGCAGTTCTTC
TRBV5-6	few	TRBJ2-1	TRBD2	CASSSQGAGGFYNEQFF	TGTGCCAGCAGCTCCCAGGGAGCGGGGGGATTCTACAATGAGCAGTTCTTC
TRBV19	NA	TRBJ1-5	NA	CASSILRGDQPQHF	TGTGCCAGTAGTATACTAAGAGGCGATCAGCCCCAGCATTTT
TRBV4-3	NA	TRBJ1-1	NA	CASSQGSGGGLRTEAFF	TGCGCCAGCAGCCAAGGCTCGGGAGGAGGGTTGAGAACTGAAGCTTTCTTT
TRBV5-6	NA	TRBJ1-1	NA	CASSPPGGAEAFF	TGTGCCAGCAGCCCCCCCGGGGGGGCTGAAGCTTTCTTT
TRBV5-4	NA	TRBJ2-1	TRBD2	CASRRGGTSGGYEQFF	TGTGCCAGCAGACGTGGGGGGACTAGCGGGGGTTACGAGCAGTTCTTC
TRBV19	NA	TRBJ2-2	TRBD1	CASSWTGENTGELFF	TGTGCCAGTAGCTGGACAGGGGAGAACACCGGGGAGCTGTTTTTT
TRBV6-5	NA	TRBJ1-2	NA	CASSRTFNDYGYTF	TGTGCCAGCAGTAGGACATTTAACGACTATGGCTACACCTTC
TRBV6-1	few	TRBJ1-1	NA	CASSERVLKNTEAFF	TGTGCCAGCAGTGAACGGGTTCTTAAGAACACTGAAGCTTTCTTT
TRBV25-1	NA	TRBJ2-2	TRBD1	CASTKDRVAGELFF	TGTGCCAGCACAAAGGACAGGGTGGCGGGGGAGCTGTTTTTT
TRBV7-9	NA	TRBJ1-2	NA	CASSLASAALPGYTF	TGTGCCAGCAGCTTAGCGTCGGCCGCACTACCCGGCTACACCTTC
TRBV10-1	once	TRBJ1-2	TRBD1	CVTGGWGEHGYTF	TGCGTGACAGGGGGTTGGGGGGAGCATGGCTACACCTTC
TRBV19	few	TRBJ2-5	NA	CASRRSFRETQYF	TGTGCCAGTAGGCGGAGCTTTCGAGAGACCCAGTACTTC
TRBV2	NA	TRBJ1-6	NA	CASRRTVNSPLHF	TGTGCCAGCAGGCGGACAGTAAATTCACCCCTCCACTTT
TRBV5-3	few	TRBJ2-1	NA	CARSPGSLSWEQFF	TGTGCCAGAAGCCCCGGGAGCCTCTCATGGGAGCAGTTCTTC
TRBV7-8	once	TRBJ1-1	NA	CASSSPVEAHTEAFF	TGTGCCAGCAGCTCTCCGGTCGAGGCACACACTGAAGCTTTCTTT
TRBV5-6	NA	TRBJ2-3	NA	CASSLLGASDTQYF	TGTGCCAGCAGCCTTCTAGGGGCCTCAGATACGCAGTATTTT
TRBV5-4	NA	TRBJ1-2	TRBD1	CASSSTTGHGYTF	TGTGCCAGCAGCTCTACGACAGGGCATGGCTACACCTTC
TRBV2	few	TRBJ2-2	TRBD1	CASRDRDTGELFF	TGTGCCAGCCGGGACAGGGACACCGGGGAGCTGTTTTTT
TRBV9	few	TRBJ1-3	NA	CASSETDTYSGNTIYF	TGTGCCAGCAGCGAGACGGACACGTACTCTGGAAACACCATATATTTT
TRBV5-6	NA	TRBJ1-4	NA	CASSAGFGEKLFF	TGTGCCAGCAGCGCAGGGTTCGGGGAAAAACTGTTTTTT
TRBV19	NA	TRBJ2-1	NA	CASSMNRDSYNEQFF	TGTGCCAGTAGTATGAACAGGGACTCCTACAATGAGCAGTTCTTC
TRBV4-2	NA	TRBJ1-1	NA	CASSPEGWGDTEAFF	TGTGCCAGCAGCCCTGAAGGGTGGGGAGATACTGAAGCTTTCTTT
TRBV5-1	NA	TRBJ1-6	TRBD1	CASSLGQGSYNSPLHF	TGCGCCAGCAGCTTGGGACAGGGGTCCTATAATTCACCCCTCCACTTT
TRBV4-3	few	TRBJ1-4	NA	CASSQSQGASNEKLFF	TGCGCCAGCAGCCAAAGCCAGGGTGCCTCTAATGAAAAACTGTTTTTT
TRBV19	NA	TRBJ1-2	NA	CASSTNRWSNYGYTF	TGTGCCAGTAGTACAAACAGGTGGTCTAACTATGGCTACACCTTC
TRBV11-2	NA	TRBJ2-7	TRBD1	CASSTYRGSAHEQYF	TGTGCCAGCAGCACCTACAGGGGGTCGGCCCACGAGCAGTACTTC
TRBV29-1	NA	TRBJ1-1	NA	CSVERQMNTEAFF	TGCAGCGTTGAGAGACAGATGAACACTGAAGCTTTCTTT
TRBV10-2	NA	TRBJ1-1	TRBD1	CASALRTGSTNTEAFF	TGCGCCAGCGCGTTGAGGACAGGGTCGACGAACACTGAAGCTTTCTTT
TRBV9	NA	TRBJ2-3	NA	CASSVESGPTDTQYF	TGTGCCAGCAGCGTAGAGAGTGGGCCCACAGATACGCAGTATTTT
TRBV29-1	NA	TRBJ2-5	NA	CSGDLQETQYF	TGCAGTGGGGACTTGCAAGAGACCCAGTACTTC
TRBV9	NA	TRBJ1-1	NA	CASSVVERNTEAFF	TGTGCCAGCAGCGTAGTGGAGAGGAACACTGAAGCTTTCTTT
TRBV18	NA	TRBJ1-1	NA	CASSSSGGGNTEAFF	TGTGCCAGCTCATCCAGTGGAGGAGGGAACACTGAAGCTTTCTTT
TRBV2	NA	TRBJ1-4	TRBD1	CASSPGTGVEKLFF	TGTGCCAGCAGCCCCGGGACAGGGGTTGAAAAACTGTTTTTT
TRBV6-5	few	TRBJ2-7	NA	CASSYSGVNYEQYF	TGTGCCAGCAGTTACTCGGGCGTGAACTACGAGCAGTACTTC
TRBV4-2	NA	TRBJ1-2	NA	CASSQGVRSRDYGYTF	TGTGCCAGCAGCCAAGGGGTGCGGAGCCGGGACTATGGCTACACCTTC
TRBV28	NA	TRBJ1-6	NA	CASSLQPRGAGGWVNSPLHF	TGTGCCAGCAGTCTCCAACCCCGGGGGGCTGGAGGGTGGGTAAATTCACCCCTCCACTTT
TRBV6-1	NA	TRBJ1-5	TRBD1	CASSGQGSSNQPQHF	TGTGCCAGCAGTGGACAGGGTAGCAGCAATCAGCCCCAGCATTTT
TRBV5-1	NA	TRBJ1-1	NA	CASSTQGQEAFF	TGCGCCAGCAGCACCCAGGGTCAAGAAGCTTTCTTT
TRBV5-4	NA	TRBJ1-4	TRBD1	CASSLGQGLNEKLFF	TGTGCCAGCAGCTTGGGACAGGGTCTTAATGAAAAACTGTTTTTT
TRBV18	NA	TRBJ1-2	NA	CASSPAGDHGYTF	TGTGCCAGCTCACCAGCAGGGGACCATGGCTACACCTTC
TRBV19	medium-sized	TRBJ2-1	NA	CASRIGGPPYNEQFF	TGTGCCAGTAGAATCGGGGGTCCACCCTACAATGAGCAGTTCTTC